The sequence of this TCR beta chain was determined in a study of long-term antiretroviral therapy in people with HIV. Study as a whole: It was about a decade after the earliest samples that the 2015 immediate-ART recommendation appeared.

The study, taken as a whole, reports: The study found that diversity rose after ART but stayed below transplant donor controls. Repertoires looked antigen-experienced, with only a slight naive shift after ART.

Comment on this clone: What it recognizes is unknown.

This CDR3 is built from 14 residues. Losses at the gene ends were 5 bases for V and 2 bases for J; bases not matched to a gene: 5. Germline V gene sequence: CDR1 GTSNPN, CDR2 SVGIG (reference sequence). Sequencing used immunoSEQ v3.0 at survey level. The data were produced by immunoSEQ multiplex PCR, yet TCRdb's version contains in-frame clones alone and is incomplete. This table holds about 30,000 clones, around 93% found once. This TCR was recovered from a man between 45 and 60 years old with HIV. The chain employs TRBV30 and TRBJ1-2; 10 bases align to TRBD1. Here the sequenced sample was unsorted PBMCs, taken more than 7.1 years after starting antiretroviral therapy. The CDR3 DNA is TGTGCCTGGCTAGACAGGGGGCGCAACTATGGCTACACCTTC. This encodes CAWLDRGRNYGYTF.